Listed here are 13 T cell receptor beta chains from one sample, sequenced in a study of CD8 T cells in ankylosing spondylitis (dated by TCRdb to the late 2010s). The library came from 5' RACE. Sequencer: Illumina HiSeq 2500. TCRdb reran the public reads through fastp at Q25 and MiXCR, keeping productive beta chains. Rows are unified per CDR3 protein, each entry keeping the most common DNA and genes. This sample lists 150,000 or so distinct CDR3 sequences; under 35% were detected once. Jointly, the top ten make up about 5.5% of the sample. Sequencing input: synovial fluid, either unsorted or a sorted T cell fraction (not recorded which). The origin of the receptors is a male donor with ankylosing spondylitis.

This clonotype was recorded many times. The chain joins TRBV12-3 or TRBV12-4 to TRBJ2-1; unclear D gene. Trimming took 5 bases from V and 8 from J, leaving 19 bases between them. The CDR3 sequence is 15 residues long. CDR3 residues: CASSDNTYVEHEQFF. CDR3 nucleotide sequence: TGTGCCAGCAGTGATAACACCTATGTCGAGCATGAGCAGTTCTTC.

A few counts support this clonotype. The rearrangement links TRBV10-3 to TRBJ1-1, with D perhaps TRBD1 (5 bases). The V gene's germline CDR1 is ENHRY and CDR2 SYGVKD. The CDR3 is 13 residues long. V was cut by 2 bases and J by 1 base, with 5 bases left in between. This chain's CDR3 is CAISEGQNTEAFF. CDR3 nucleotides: TGTGCCATCAGTGAGGGACAGAACACTGAAGCTTTCTTT.

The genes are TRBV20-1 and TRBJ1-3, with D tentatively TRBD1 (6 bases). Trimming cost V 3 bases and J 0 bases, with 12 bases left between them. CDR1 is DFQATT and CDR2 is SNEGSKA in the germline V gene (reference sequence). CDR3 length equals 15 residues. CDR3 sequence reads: CSARQGTSSGNTIYF. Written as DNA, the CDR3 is TGCAGTGCTAGGCAGGGGACTTCCTCTGGAAACACCATATATTTT.

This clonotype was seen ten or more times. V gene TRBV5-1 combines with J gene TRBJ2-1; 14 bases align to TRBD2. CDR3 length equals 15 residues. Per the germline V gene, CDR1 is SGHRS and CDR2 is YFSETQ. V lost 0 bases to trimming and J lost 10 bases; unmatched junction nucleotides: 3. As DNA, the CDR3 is TGCGCCAGCAGCTTGGAGGGACTAGCGGGGGTCGAGCAGTTCTTC. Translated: CASSLEGLAGVEQFF.

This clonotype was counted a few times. DNA of the CDR3: TGTGCCAGCAGCCGGGCTTTGACAGGGCGTACCTACAATGAGCAGTTCTTC. Translating gives CASSRALTGRTYNEQFF. The chain joins TRBV3-1 to TRBJ2-1; 7 nucleotides align to TRBD1. Germline CDR1 reads LGHDT; CDR2 reads YNNKEL (reference sequence). V dropped 4 bases and J dropped 2; count of bases not matched to a gene: 11. This CDR3 spans 17 amino acids.

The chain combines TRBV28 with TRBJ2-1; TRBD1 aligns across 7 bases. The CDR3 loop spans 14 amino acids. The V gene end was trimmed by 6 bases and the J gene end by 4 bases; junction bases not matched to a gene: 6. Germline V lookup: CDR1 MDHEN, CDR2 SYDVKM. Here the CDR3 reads CASSGQAHYNEQFF. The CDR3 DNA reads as TGTGCCAGCAGCGGACAGGCCCATTACAATGAGCAGTTCTTC.

The CDR3 coding sequence is TGTGCCAGCAGTTTAAGGGACCCGAACACCGGGGAGCTGTTTTTT. This sequence encodes CASSLRDPNTGELFF. The V gene is TRBV12-3 or TRBV12-4, the J gene TRBJ2-2; D may match TRBD1 or TRBD2 (5 bases each). V gave up 2 bases and J gave up 0 bases, with 7 bases separating them. The CDR3 is 15 amino acids.

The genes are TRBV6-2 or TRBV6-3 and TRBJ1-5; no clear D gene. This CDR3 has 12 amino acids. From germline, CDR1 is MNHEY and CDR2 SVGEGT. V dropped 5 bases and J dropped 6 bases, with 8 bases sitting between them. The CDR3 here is CASSLSSQPQHF. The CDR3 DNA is TGTGCCAGCAGTCTCTCAAGTCAGCCCCAGCATTTT.

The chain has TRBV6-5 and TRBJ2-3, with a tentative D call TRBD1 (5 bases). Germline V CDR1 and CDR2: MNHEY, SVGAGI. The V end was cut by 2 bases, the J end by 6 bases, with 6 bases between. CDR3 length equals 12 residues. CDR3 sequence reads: CASSYKGDTQYF. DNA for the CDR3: TGTGCCAGCAGTTACAAGGGGGATACGCAGTATTTT.

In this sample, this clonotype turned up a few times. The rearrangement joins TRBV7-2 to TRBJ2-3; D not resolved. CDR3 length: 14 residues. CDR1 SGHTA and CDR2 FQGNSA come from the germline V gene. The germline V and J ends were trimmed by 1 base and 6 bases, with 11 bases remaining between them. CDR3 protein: CASSLGPGFDTQYF. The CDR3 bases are TGTGCCAGCAGCTTAGGGCCGGGTTTCGATACGCAGTATTTT. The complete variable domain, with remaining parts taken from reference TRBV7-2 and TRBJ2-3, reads GAGVSQSPSNKVTEKGKDVELRCDPISGHTALYWYRQSLGQGLEFLIYFQGNSAPDKSGLPSDRFSAERTGGSVSTLTIQRTQQEDSAVYLCASSLGPGFDTQYFGPGTRLTVL.

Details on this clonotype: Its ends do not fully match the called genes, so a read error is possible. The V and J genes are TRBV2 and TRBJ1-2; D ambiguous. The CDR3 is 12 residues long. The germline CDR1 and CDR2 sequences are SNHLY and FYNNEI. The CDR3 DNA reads TGTGCCAGCAGTGAATCCGTCTATGGCAACACCTTC. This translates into CASSESVYGNTF.

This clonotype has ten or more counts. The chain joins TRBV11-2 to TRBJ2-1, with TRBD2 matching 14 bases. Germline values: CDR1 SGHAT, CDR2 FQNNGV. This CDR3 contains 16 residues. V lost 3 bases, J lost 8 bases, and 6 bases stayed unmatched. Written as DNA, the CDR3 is TGTGCCAGCAGCTTTTTAGGGACTAGCGGGAGTTATGAGCAGTTCTTC. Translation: CASSFLGTSGSYEQFF. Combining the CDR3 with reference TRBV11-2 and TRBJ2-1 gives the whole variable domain EAGVAQSPRYKIIEKRQSVAFWCNPISGHATLYWYQQILGQGPKLLIQFQNNGVVDDSQLPKDRFSAERLKGVDSTLKIQPAKLEDSAVYLCASSFLGTSGSYEQFFGPGTRLTVL.

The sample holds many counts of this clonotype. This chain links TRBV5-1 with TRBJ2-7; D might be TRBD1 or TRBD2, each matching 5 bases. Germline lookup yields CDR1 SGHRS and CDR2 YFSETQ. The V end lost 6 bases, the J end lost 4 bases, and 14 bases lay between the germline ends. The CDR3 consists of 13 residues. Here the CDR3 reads CASMGDGLYEQYF. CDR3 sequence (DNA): TGCGCCAGCATGGGGGACGGATTGTACGAGCAGTACTTC.